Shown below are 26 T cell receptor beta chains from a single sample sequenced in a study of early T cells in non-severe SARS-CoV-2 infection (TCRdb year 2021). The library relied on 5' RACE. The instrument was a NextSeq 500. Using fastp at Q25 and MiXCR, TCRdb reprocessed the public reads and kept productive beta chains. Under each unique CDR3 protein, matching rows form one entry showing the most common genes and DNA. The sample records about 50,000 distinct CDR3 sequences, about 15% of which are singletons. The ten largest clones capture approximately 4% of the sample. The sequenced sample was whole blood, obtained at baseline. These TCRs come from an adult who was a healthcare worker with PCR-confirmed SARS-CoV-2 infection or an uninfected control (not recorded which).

Here the CDR3 reads CASSLAFRGAQETQYF. The DNA of the CDR3 is TGTGCCAGCAGCTTAGCGTTCAGGGGGGCCCAGGAGACCCAGTACTTC. The chain combines TRBV7-8 with TRBJ2-5; tentatively, D is TRBD1 (7 bases). From germline, CDR1 is SGHVS and CDR2 FQNEAQ. The CDR3 length is 16 residues. V dropped 0 bases and J dropped 5 bases, with 16 bases sitting between them.

CDR3 region: CASSQEREYGYTF. CDR3 sequence (DNA): TGTGCCAGCAGCCAAGAGAGGGAATATGGCTACACCTTC. V and J are TRBV4-2 and TRBJ1-2; no clear D. The CDR3 runs 13 residues. Germline lookup yields CDR1 LGHNA and CDR2 YNFKEQ. V was clipped by 0 bases and J by 5 bases, with 7 bases between them.

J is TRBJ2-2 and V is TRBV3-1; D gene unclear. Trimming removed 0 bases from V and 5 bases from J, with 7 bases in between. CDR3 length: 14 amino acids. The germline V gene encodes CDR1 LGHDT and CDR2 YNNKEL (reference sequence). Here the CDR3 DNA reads TGTGCCAGCAGCCAAGATCAGGCGACCGGGGAGCTGTTTTTT. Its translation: CASSQDQATGELFF.

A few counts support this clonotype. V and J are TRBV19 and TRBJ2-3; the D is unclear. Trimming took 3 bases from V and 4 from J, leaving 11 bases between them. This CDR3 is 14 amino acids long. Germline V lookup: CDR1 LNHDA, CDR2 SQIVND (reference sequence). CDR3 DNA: TGTGCCAGTAGTATCGGCTTTTTGGCAGATACGCAGTATTTT. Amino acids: CASSIGFLADTQYF. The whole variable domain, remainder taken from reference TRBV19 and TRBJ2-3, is DGGITQSPKYLFRKEGQNVTLSCEQNLNHDAMYWYRQDPGQGLRLIYYSQIVNDFQKGDIAEGYSVSREKKESFPLTVTSAQKNPTAFYLCASSIGFLADTQYFGPGTRLTVL.

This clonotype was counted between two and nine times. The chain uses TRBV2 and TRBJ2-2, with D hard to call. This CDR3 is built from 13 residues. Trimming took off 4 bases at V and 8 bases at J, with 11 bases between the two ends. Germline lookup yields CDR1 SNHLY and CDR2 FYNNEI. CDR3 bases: TGTGCCAGCAGTGTAGGGAAAGCGGGGGAGCTGTTTTTT. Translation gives CASSVGKAGELFF.

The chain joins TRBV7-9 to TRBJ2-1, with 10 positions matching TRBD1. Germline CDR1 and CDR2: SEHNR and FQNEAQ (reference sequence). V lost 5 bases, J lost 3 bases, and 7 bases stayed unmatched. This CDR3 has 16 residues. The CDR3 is CASSTRQGAVYNEQFF. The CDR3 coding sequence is TGTGCCAGCAGCACCAGACAGGGGGCCGTCTACAATGAGCAGTTCTTC.

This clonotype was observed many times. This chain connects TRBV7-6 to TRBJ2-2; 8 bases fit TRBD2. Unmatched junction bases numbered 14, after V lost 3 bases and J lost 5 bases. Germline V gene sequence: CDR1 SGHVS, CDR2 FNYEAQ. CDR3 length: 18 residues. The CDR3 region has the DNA TGTGCCAGCAGCTTGGGCCCCACCCGGACTAGCTTGACCGGGGAGCTGTTTTTT. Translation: CASSLGPTRTSLTGELFF. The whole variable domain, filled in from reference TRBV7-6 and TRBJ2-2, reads GAGVSQSPRYKVTKRGQDVALRCDPISGHVSLYWYRQALGQGPEFLTYFNYEAQQDKSGLPNDRFSAERPEGSISTLTIQRTEQRDSAMYRCASSLGPTRTSLTGELFFGEGSRLTVL.

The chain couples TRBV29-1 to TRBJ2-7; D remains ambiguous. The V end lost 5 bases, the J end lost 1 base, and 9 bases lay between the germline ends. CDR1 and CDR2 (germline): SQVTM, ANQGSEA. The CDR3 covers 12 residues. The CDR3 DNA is TGCAGCGTTTTGTTAGGATCCTACGAGCAGTACTTC. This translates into CSVLLGSYEQYF.

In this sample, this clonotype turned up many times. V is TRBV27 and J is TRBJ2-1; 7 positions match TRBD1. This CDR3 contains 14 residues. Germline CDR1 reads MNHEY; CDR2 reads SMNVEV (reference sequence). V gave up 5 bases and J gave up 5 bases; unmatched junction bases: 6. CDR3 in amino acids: CASSLLQGNNEQFF. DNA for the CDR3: TGTGCCAGCAGTCTACTACAGGGGAACAATGAGCAGTTCTTC.

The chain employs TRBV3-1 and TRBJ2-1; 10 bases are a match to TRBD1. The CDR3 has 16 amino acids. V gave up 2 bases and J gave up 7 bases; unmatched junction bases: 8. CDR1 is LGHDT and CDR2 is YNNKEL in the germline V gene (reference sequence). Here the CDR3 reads CASSQLWDRGMNEQFF. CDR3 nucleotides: TGTGCCAGCAGCCAACTATGGGACAGGGGAATGAATGAGCAGTTCTTC.

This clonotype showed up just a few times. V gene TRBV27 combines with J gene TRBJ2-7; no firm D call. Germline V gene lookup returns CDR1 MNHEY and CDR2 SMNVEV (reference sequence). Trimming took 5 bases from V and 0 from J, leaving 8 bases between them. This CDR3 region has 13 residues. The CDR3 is CASSGRSSYEQYF. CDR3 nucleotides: TGTGCCAGCAGTGGTAGGAGCTCCTACGAGCAGTACTTC.

Written as DNA, the CDR3 is TGTGCCAGCAGCCTCCTAGCGGGGGAGACATACAATGAGCAGTTCTTC. Residues: CASSLLAGETYNEQFF. The chain is built from TRBV3-1 and TRBJ2-1; 10 bases match TRBD2. Germline CDR1 reads LGHDT; CDR2 reads YNNKEL (reference sequence). This CDR3 has 16 amino acids. Trimming took 4 bases from V and 4 from J; bases not matched to a gene: 7.

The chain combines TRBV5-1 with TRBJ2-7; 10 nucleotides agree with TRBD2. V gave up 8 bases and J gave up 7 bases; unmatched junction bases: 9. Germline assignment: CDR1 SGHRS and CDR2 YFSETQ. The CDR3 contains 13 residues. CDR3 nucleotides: TGCGCCAGTTCTCTAGCGGGAGTACGGGAGCAGTACTTC. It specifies CASSLAGVREQYF.

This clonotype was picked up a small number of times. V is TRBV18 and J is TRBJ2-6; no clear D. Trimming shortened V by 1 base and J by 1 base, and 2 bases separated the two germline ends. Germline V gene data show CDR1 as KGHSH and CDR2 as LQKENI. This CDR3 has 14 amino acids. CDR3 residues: CASSPRSGANVLTF. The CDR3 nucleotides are TGTGCCAGCTCACCACGTTCTGGGGCCAACGTCCTGACTTTC.

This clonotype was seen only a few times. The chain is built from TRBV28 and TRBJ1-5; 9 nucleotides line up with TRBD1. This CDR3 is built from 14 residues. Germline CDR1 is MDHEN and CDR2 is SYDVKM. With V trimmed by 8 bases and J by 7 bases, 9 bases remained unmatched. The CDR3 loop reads CASGGTGREQPQHF. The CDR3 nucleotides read TGTGCCAGCGGGGGGACAGGGAGGGAGCAGCCCCAGCATTTT.

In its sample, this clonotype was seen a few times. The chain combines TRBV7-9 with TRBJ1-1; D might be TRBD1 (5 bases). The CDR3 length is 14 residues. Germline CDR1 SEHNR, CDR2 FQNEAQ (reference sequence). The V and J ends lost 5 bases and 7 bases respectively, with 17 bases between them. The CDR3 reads CASSLPGGVGEAFF. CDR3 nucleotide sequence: TGTGCCAGCAGCCTCCCGGGGGGTGTCGGTGAAGCTTTCTTT.

CDR3 DNA sequence: TGCGCCAGCAGCTACGCTCCGGGACAGGGGGCAGGACGTTCACCCCTCCACTTT. This encodes CASSYAPGQGAGRSPLHF. The J gene is TRBJ1-6, the V gene TRBV5-1, with 12 positions matching TRBD1. Looked up from germline, CDR1 is SGHRS and CDR2 is YFSETQ. There are 18 residues in the CDR3. Trimming took 3 bases from V and 9 from J; bases not matched to a gene: 13.

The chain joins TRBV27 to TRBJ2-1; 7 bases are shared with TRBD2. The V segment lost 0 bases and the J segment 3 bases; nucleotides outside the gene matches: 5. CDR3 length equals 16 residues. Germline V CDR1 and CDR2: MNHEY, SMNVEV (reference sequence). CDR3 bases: TGTGCCAGCAGTTTATCGATGACTAGCAGCTACAATGAGCAGTTCTTC. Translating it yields CASSLSMTSSYNEQFF.

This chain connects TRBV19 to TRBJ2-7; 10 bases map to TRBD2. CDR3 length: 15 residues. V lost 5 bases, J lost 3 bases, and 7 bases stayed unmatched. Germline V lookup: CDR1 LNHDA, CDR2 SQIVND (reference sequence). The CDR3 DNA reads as TGTGCCAGTAGTGGGAGCGGGAGGGGATTCTACGAGCAGTACTTC. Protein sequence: CASSGSGRGFYEQYF.

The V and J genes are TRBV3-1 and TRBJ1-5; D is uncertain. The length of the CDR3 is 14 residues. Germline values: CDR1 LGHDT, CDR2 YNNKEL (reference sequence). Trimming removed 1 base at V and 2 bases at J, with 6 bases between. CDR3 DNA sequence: TGTGCCAGCAGCCAAGGGACCGGCAATCAGCCCCAGCATTTT. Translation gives CASSQGTGNQPQHF.

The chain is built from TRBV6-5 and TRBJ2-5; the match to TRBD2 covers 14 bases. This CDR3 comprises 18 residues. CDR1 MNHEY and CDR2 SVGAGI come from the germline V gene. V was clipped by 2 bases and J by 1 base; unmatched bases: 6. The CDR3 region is CASSYGTSGRWGQETQYF. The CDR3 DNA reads TGTGCCAGCAGTTACGGGACTAGCGGGAGATGGGGCCAAGAGACCCAGTACTTC.

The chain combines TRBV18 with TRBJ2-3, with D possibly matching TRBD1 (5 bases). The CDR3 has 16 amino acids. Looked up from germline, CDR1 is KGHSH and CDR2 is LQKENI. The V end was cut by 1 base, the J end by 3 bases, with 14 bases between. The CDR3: CASSPLGQTSTDTQYF. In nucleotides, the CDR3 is TGTGCCAGCTCACCACTGGGGCAAACATCAACAGATACGCAGTATTTT.

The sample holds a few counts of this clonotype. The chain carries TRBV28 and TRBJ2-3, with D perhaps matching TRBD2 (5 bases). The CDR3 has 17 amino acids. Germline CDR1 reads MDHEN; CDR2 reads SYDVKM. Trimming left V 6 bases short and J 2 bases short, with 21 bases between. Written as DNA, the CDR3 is TGTGCCAGCAGCCCCAACGAGGGAGTCGGGTCCACAGATACGCAGTATTTT. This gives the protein CASSPNEGVGSTDTQYF.

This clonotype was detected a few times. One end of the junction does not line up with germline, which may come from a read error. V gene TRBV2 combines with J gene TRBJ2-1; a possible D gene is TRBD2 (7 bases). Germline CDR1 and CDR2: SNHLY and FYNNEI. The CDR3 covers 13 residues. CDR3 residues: CASTPRGGPLLVF. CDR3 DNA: TGTGCCAGCACCCCGAGGGGGGGTCCCCTGTTGGTCTTC. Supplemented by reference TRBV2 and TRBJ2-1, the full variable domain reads EPEVTQTPSHQVTQMGQEVILRCVPISNHLYFYWYRQILGQKVEFLVSFYNNEISEKSEIFDDQFSVERPDGSNFTLKIRSTKLEDSAMYFCASTPRGGPLLVFGPGTRLTVL.

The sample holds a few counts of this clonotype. The CDR3 reads CASKWTSGIYNEQFF. DNA of the CDR3: TGTGCCAGCAAGTGGACTAGCGGGATCTACAATGAGCAGTTCTTC. The rearrangement joins TRBV2 to TRBJ2-1, with TRBD2 identical over 12 bases. CDR3 length: 15 amino acids. Trimming cost V 7 bases and J 3 bases; bases outside gene matches: 4. Germline CDR1 is SNHLY and CDR2 is FYNNEI.

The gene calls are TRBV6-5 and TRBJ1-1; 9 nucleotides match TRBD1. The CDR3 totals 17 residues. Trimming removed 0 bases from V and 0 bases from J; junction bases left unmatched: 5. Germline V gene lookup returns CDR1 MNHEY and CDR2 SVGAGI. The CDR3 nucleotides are TGTGCCAGCAGTTACTCCACAGGGGGCAGGGTGAACACTGAAGCTTTCTTT. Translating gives CASSYSTGGRVNTEAFF.